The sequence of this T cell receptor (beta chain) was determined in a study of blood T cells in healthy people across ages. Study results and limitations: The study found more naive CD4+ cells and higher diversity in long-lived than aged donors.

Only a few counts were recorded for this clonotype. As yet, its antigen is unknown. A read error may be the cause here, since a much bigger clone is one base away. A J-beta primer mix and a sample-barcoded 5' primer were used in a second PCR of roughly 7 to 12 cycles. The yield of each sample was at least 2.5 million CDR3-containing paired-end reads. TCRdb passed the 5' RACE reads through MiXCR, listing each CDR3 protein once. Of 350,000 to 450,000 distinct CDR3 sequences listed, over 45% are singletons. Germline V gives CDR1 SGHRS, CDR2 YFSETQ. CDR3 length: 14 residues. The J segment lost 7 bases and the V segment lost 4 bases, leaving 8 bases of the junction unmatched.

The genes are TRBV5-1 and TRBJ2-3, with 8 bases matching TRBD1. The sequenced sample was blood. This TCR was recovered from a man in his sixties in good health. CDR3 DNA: TGCGCCAGCAGCGCCCAGGGGGCCGTCAATACGCAGTATTTT. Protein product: CASSAQGAVNTQYF.